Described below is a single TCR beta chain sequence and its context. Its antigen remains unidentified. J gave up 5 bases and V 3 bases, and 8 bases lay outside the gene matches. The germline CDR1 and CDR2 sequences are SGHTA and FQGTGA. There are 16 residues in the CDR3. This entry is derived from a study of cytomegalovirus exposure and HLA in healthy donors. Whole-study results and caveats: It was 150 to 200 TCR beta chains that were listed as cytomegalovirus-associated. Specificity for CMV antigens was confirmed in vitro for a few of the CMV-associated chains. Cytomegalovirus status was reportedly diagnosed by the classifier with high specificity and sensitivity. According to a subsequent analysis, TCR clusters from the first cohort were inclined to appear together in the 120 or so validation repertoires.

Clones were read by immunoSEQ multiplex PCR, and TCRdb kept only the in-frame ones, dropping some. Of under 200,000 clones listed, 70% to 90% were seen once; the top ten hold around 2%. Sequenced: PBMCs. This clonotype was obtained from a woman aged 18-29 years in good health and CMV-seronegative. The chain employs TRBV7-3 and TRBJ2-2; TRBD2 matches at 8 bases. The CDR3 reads CASSLPGGAGTGELFF. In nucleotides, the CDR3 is TGTGCCAGCAGCTTGCCCGGGGGGGCGGGAACCGGGGAGCTGTTTTTT.